This paragraph reports one T cell receptor beta chain. Its antigen is currently unknown. The sample is drawn from a study of Ad26.COV2.S vaccination and SARS-CoV-2 variants. Study details: Into the muscle, Ad26.COV2.S was dosed once or twice, 56 days apart.

Germline V gene sequence: CDR1 LNHDA, CDR2 SQIVND (reference sequence). Between the trimmed V and J ends, which lost 3 bases and 7 bases, there was a span of 7 bases. The CDR3 spans 12 residues. Sequenced by immunoSEQ multiplex PCR; TCRdb stores in-frame clones only, minus some. In the table there are about 680,000 clones, about 89% of which are singletons. Notes on the study in general: Recipients of either vaccine or placebo displayed similar breadth of non-spike TCRs.

Documented treatment: roughly 19 received Ad26.COV2.S at low or high dose, single or two shots; 5 received placebo; per-sample allocation not given. Sampling happened 63 days after the first vaccine or placebo injection. Boston provided a donor who was an adult aged 18-55 years. The starting material was peripheral blood, obtained in a trial of Ad26.COV2.S vaccine versus placebo. The receptor was isolated from a person aged 18-60 years who received the Ad26.COV2.S COVID-19 vaccine or a placebo. This sequence joins TRBV19 and TRBJ1-5, with no clear D. CDR3 nucleotide sequence: TGTGCCAGTAGTATGGGGAAACAGCCCCAGCATTTT. Translated: CASSMGKQPQHF.